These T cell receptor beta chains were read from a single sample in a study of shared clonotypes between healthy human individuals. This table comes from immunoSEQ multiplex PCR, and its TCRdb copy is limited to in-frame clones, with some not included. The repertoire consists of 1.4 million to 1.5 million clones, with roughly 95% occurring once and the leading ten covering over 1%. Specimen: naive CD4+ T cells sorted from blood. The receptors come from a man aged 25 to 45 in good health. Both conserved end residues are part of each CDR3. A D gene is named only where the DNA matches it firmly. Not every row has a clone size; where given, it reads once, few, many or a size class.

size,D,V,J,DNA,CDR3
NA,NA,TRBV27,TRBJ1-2,TGTGCCAGCAGCCCAGGGTCTAACTATGGCTACACCTTC,CASSPGSNYGYTF
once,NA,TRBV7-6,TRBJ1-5,TGTGCCAGCAGCGCCGGACGGGATCAGCCCCAGCATTTT,CASSAGRDQPQHF
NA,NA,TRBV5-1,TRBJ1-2,TGCGCCAGCAGCTTGGGGGCAGGCGACACCTATGGCTACACCTTC,CASSLGAGDTYGYTF
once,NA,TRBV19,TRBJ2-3,TGTGCCAGTAGTATAGCAGGAGGGGTCGATACGCAGTATTTT,CASSIAGGVDTQYF
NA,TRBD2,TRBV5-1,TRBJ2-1,TGCGCCAGCAGCTCAAGCGGGGGCCTGAACAATGAGCAGTTCTTC,CASSSSGGLNNEQFF
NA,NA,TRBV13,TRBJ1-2,TGTGCCAGCAGCCTTCGGGACTATGGCTACACCTTC,CASSLRDYGYTF
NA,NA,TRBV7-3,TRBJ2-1,TGTGCCAGCAGCCACGGACCTTCACCCAGGCGGCACAATGAGCAGTTCTTC,CASSHGPSPRRHNEQFF
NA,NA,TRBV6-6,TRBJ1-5,TGTGCCAGCAGTTACCCCCTAGATAGCAATCAGCCCCAGCATTTT,CASSYPLDSNQPQHF
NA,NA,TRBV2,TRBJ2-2,TGTGCCAGCAGGAAGGGGGGAGGGCCGGGGACCGGGGAGCTGTTTTTT,CASRKGGGPGTGELFF
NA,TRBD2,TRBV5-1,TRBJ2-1,TGCGCCAGCAGGGGACTAGCGCAGGCTGAGCAGTTCTTC,CASRGLAQAEQFF
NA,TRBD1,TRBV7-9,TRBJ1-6,TGTGCCAGCAGCCCTTACAGGGGGGTTAATTCACCCCTCCACTTT,CASSPYRGVNSPLHF